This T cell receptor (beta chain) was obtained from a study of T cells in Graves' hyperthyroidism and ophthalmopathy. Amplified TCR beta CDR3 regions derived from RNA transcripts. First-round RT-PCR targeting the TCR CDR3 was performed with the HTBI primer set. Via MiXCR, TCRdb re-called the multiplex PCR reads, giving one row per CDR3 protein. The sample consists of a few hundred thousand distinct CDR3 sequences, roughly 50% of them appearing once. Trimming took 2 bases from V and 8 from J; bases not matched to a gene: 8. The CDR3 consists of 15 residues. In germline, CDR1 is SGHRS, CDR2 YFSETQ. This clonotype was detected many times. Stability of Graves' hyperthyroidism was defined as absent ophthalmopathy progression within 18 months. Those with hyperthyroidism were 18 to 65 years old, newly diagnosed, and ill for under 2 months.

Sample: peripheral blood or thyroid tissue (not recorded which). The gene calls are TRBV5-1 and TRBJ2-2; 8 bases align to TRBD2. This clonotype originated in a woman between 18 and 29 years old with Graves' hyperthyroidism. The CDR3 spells CASSFLAGSRGELFF. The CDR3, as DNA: TGCGCCAGCAGCTTCTTAGCGGGAAGTCGGGGGGAGCTGTTTTTT.